This TCR beta chain derives from a study of T cells in Graves' hyperthyroidism and ophthalmopathy. Whole-study results and caveats: In validation, the model predicted ophthalmopathy. These predictions came a median approximately six months before onset.

From RNA transcripts, TCR beta CDR3 regions were amplified. The TCR CDR3 was amplified in a first-round RT-PCR using the HTBI primer set. MiXCR was run by TCRdb on the multiplex PCR reads, yielding one entry per CDR3 protein. There are under 300,000 distinct CDR3 sequences in the sample; less than 30% occur only once, and about 25% lies in the top ten. CDR1 and CDR2 (germline): KGHDR, SFDVKD. CDR3 length: 14 residues. V was trimmed by 2 bases and J by 0 bases, leaving 6 bases between them. This clonotype has a count of ten or more. As yet, its antigen is unknown. The clonotype was recovered from a man aged 35 to 55 with Graves' hyperthyroidism that later progressed to Graves' ophthalmopathy. The material sequenced was blood. V is TRBV24-1 and J is TRBJ1-2; D not certain. The chain's CDR3 is CATSDWNTNYGYTF. The CDR3 DNA reads TGTGCCACCAGTGATTGGAACACTAACTATGGCTACACCTTC.